The 16 T cell receptor beta chains below all came from one sample that was sequenced in a study of T cell repertoires in cytomegalovirus infection (dated by TCRdb to the late 2010s). Data came from an Illumina HiSeq 1500. The public reads were reanalyzed by TCRdb: fastp trimming at Q25, MiXCR alignment, in-frame beta chains only. Identical CDR3 protein sequences are pooled into one entry, listed with their most common genes and DNA. This sample has some 600,000 distinct CDR3 sequences in its table, and approximately 24% of those were observed once. In total, the top ten clones hold less than 9.5% of the sample. Material: CD8+ T cells from PBMCs. These TCRs come from a human donor in good health (CMV status not recorded). Some clones in this sample may be carry-over from other donors' samples.

This chain uses TRBV20-1 with TRBJ2-3, with 8 bases matching TRBD2. V was clipped by 1 base and J by 2 bases; unmatched bases: 20. The V gene's germline CDR1 is DFQATT and CDR2 SNEGSKA (reference sequence). This CDR3 spans 20 amino acids. The CDR3 region has the DNA TGCAGTGCTAGAGTCTTCTTGACTAGCGAACTCCATAAACCCACAGATACGCAGTATTTT. Residues: CSARVFLTSELHKPTDTQYF.

V gene TRBV4-2 combines with J gene TRBJ2-2; TRBD1 agrees at 7 bases. The CDR3 has 19 amino acids. Germline V gene lookup returns CDR1 LGHNA and CDR2 YNFKEQ. The V and J ends lost 0 bases and 5 bases, in that order; junction bases with no gene match: 15. CDR3 in DNA: TGTGCCAGCAGCCAAGATTATAAAGGGGGCCCACAGAAGACCGGGGAGCTGTTTTTT. Translation gives CASSQDYKGGPQKTGELFF.

This rearrangement joins TRBV7-9 to TRBJ1-2; 9 bases are shared with TRBD1. V shed 1 base and J 1 base; nucleotides not matched to a gene: 4. The germline CDR1 and CDR2 sequences are SEHNR and FQNEAQ (reference sequence). The CDR3 is 16 residues long. CDR3 in amino acids: CASSLEGQGNNYGYTF. Written as DNA, the CDR3 is TGTGCCAGCAGCTTAGAGGGACAGGGAAATAACTATGGCTACACCTTC.

This chain links TRBV2 with TRBJ2-7; TRBD1 aligns across 9 bases. From germline, CDR1 is SNHLY and CDR2 FYNNEI. The CDR3 is made up of 15 amino acids. The CDR3 DNA reads as TGTGCCAGCAGTGAGTACAGGGGGCCCTCCTGCGAGCAGTACGTC. Amino acids: CASSEYRGPSCEQYV.

This clonotype was counted a few times. The chain recombines TRBV6-2 or TRBV6-3 with TRBJ2-7; 8 bases agree with TRBD1. Germline loops: CDR1 MNHEY, CDR2 SVGEGT. Losses at the gene ends were 0 bases for V and 4 bases for J; bases not matched to a gene: 8. This CDR3 has 16 amino acids. CDR3 sequence: CASSYSRDRMFYEQYV. The CDR3, as DNA: TGTGCCAGCAGTTACTCACGGGACAGGATGTTTTACGAGCAGTACGTC.

The sample holds a few counts of this clonotype. V gene TRBV20-1 combines with J gene TRBJ2-3; 8 nucleotides agree with TRBD2. V shed 0 bases and J 6 bases; nucleotides not matched to a gene: 11. Germline CDR1 is DFQATT and CDR2 is SNEGSKA (reference sequence). The CDR3 consists of 16 residues. For the CDR3, the DNA is TGCAGTGCTAGAGATCCGGGACTAGTTAAATCCGATACGCAGTATTTT. The encoded protein is CSARDPGLVKSDTQYF.

This clonotype was detected many times. J is TRBJ1-1 and V is TRBV7-2; the D gene is possibly TRBD1 (5 bases). V lost 2 bases, J lost 0 bases, and 13 bases lay in between. Germline V CDR1 and CDR2: SGHTA, FQGNSA. This CDR3 contains 16 residues. CDR3 nucleotide sequence: TGTGCCAGCAGCTTAAACCGGGGACGACTGAACACTGAAGCTTTCTTT. Translation gives CASSLNRGRLNTEAFF.

This clonotype was seen at least ten times. The chain carries TRBV7-9 and TRBJ2-1, with a tentative D call TRBD2 (6 bases). Germline V gene data show CDR1 as SEHNR and CDR2 as FQNEAQ (reference sequence). The CDR3 runs 15 residues. Trimming shortened V by 5 bases and J by 1 base, and 12 bases separated the two germline ends. The DNA of the CDR3 is TGTGCCAGCAGCCCCCCTGCGGGGTCCTACAATGAGCAGTTCTTC. It translates to CASSPPAGSYNEQFF.

This clonotype was seen only a few times. The chain is built from TRBV7-2 and TRBJ2-1; 8 bases are shared with TRBD2. The CDR3 spans 15 residues. The germline V gene encodes CDR1 SGHTA and CDR2 FQGNSA. V was pared by 4 bases and J by 10 bases, with 12 bases of the junction left unmatched. The DNA of the CDR3 is TGTGCCAGCAGCTCCGGACTAGCAGGAGGGGTGGAGCAGTTCTTC. It encodes CASSSGLAGGVEQFF.

This chain uses TRBV5-6 with TRBJ2-3, with TRBD2 as a possible D gene (6 bases). Per germline, CDR1 SGHDT and CDR2 YYEEEE. This CDR3 comprises 14 residues. V lost 3 bases and J 3 bases, leaving 11 bases between the germline ends. The CDR3 sequence: CASSYSGTTDTQYF. The CDR3 DNA reads as TGTGCCAGCAGCTATTCCGGGACTACAGATACGCAGTATTTT. Full variable domain (remainder filled in from reference TRBV5-6 and TRBJ2-3): DAGVTQSPTHLIKTRGQQVTLRCSPKSGHDTVSWYQQALGQGPQFIFQYYEEEERQRGNFPDRFSGHQFPNYSSELNVNALLLGDSALYLCASSYSGTTDTQYFGPGTRLTVL.

In this sample, this clonotype turned up a few times. V and J are TRBV14 and TRBJ1-2; possibly TRBD1 for D (5 bases). Trimming shortened V by 2 bases and J by 6 bases, and 13 bases separated the two germline ends. The CDR3 is made up of 14 amino acids. The V gene's germline CDR1 is SGHDN and CDR2 FVKESK. The CDR3 region is CASSQFKGTHGYTF. In nucleotides, the CDR3 is TGTGCCAGCAGCCAATTTAAAGGGACCCATGGCTACACCTTC.

This clonotype was detected only a few times. This CDR3 is CASSLGGAGSNQPQHF. The CDR3 DNA reads TGTGCCAGCAGCTTAGGAGGGGCCGGGAGCAATCAGCCCCAGCATTTT. The chain has TRBV7-6 and TRBJ1-5; a weak D match, TRBD1 (5 bases). CDR3 length: 16 amino acids. V lost 1 base to trimming and J lost 1 base, with 11 bases between them. CDR1 is SGHVS, CDR2 FNYEAQ, per germline.

This chain uses TRBV4-3 with TRBJ2-5, with 11 bases aligning to TRBD2. Looked up from germline, CDR1 is LGHNA and CDR2 is YSLEER. The CDR3 extends over 15 amino acids. The V segment lost 0 bases and the J segment 5 bases; nucleotides outside the gene matches: 2. The CDR3 DNA sequence: TGCGCCAGCAGCCAAGATCGGACTAGCGGGGAGACCCAGTACTTC. Encoded protein: CASSQDRTSGETQYF.

This clonotype came up many times. The DNA for the CDR3 is TGCGCCAGCAGCCTTTCCAGTGGATCCAATGAGCAGTTCTTC. This encodes CASSLSSGSNEQFF. The J gene is TRBJ2-1, the V gene TRBV4-1; D is uncertain. Trimming left V 4 bases short and J 6 bases short, with 13 bases between. The germline V gene has CDR1 MGHRA and CDR2 YSYEKL. This CDR3 has 14 amino acids.

As DNA, the CDR3 is TGTGCCAACAGTCCCAAAATGAGGATCACAAACACTGAAGCTTTCTTT. Its translation: CANSPKMRITNTEAFF. This chain links TRBV7-2 with TRBJ1-1; no firm D call. V lost 10 bases, J lost 2 bases, and 23 bases lay in between. The CDR3 runs to 16 residues. CDR1 and CDR2 from the germline V gene are SGHTA and FQGNSA. The full variable domain, completed using reference TRBV7-2 and TRBJ1-1, is GAGVSQSPSNKVTEKGKDVELRCDPISGHTALYWYRQSLGQGLEFLIYFQGNSAPDKSGLPSDRFSAERTGGSVSTLTIQRTQQEDSAVYLCANSPKMRITNTEAFFGQGTRLTVV.

This clonotype has only a few counts. The chain links TRBV5-1 to TRBJ1-4; 8 nucleotides align to TRBD1. CDR3 length: 14 residues. In germline, CDR1 is SGHRS, CDR2 YFSETQ. J lost 7 bases, V lost 4 bases, and 6 bases had no gene match. CDR3 region: CASSPGQGLEKLFF. The CDR3 region has the DNA TGCGCCAGCAGCCCAGGACAGGGCCTTGAAAAACTGTTTTTT.